A single sample gave rise to the 8 T cell receptor beta chains below, sequenced in a study of T-cell reconstitution after alpha-beta-depleted transplantation in children. Preparation of the TCRbeta library was carried out with unique molecular identifiers. From the PCR reads, TCRdb called clonotypes with MiXCR, one entry per CDR3 protein. The sample includes about 200,000 distinct CDR3 sequences, approximately 6.9% of them seen just once. The sample in question was PBMCs, obtained before TCRalphabeta/CD19-depleted stem cell transplant. These receptors came from a boy aged 2 to 10 with acute lymphoblastic leukemia, due to receive a stem cell transplant.

The sample holds many counts of this clonotype. This chain connects TRBV29-1 to TRBJ2-1, with 9 nucleotides matching TRBD2. The CDR3 has 12 residues. Germline trimming cut 7 bases from V and 7 bases from J; bases unmatched to any gene: 5. Germline V gene data show CDR1 as SQVTM and CDR2 as ANQGSEA. CDR3 protein: CSDAGGPNEQFF. The CDR3 nucleotides are TGCAGCGATGCGGGGGGGCCTAATGAGCAGTTCTTC.

On this clonotype itself: A much larger clonotype is one base distant, so this may be a read error. The V gene is TRBV28, the J gene TRBJ1-1; D unresolved. V was cut by 7 bases and J by 10 bases, with 16 bases left in between. The CDR3 has 12 amino acids. Germline values: CDR1 MDHEN, CDR2 SYDVKM. CDR3 residues: CASIPTPTRAFF. For the CDR3, the DNA is TGTGCCAGCATTCCCACCCCGACCAGAGCTTTCTTT.

The sample holds many counts of this clonotype. The chain carries TRBV20-1 and TRBJ2-5; a weak D match, TRBD2 (5 bases). Germline-derived CDR1 and CDR2 are DFQATT and SNEGSKA (reference sequence). The CDR3 is 11 amino acids. CDR3 nucleotides: TGCTCCAAGTGGGCGGGAGAGACCCAGTACTTC. Translated, it gives CSKWAGETQYF.

This clonotype was recorded many times. The CDR3 DNA follows: TGCAGTGCCAGCCCCCTCTACGAGCAGTACTTC. Translating gives CSASPLYEQYF. The rearrangement uses TRBV20-1 and TRBJ2-7; the D is unclear. Germline V lookup: CDR1 DFQATT, CDR2 SNEGSKA (reference sequence). The CDR3 consists of 11 residues. V shed 6 bases and J shed 3 bases, with 9 bases lying between them.

This clonotype came up a few times. CDR3 sequence (DNA): TGTGCCAGCTCACCAGGGGGGGGCGGCTACAATGAGCAGTTCTTC. Amino acid sequence: CASSPGGGGYNEQFF. This chain connects TRBV18 to TRBJ2-1; weak D call: TRBD2 (7 bases). The V gene lost 2 bases and the J gene lost 3 bases, with 11 bases spanning the gap. CDR3 length equals 15 residues. Germline V gene sequence: CDR1 KGHSH, CDR2 LQKENI.

The chain employs TRBV4-2 and TRBJ1-5; D not certain. Germline V gives CDR1 LGHNA, CDR2 YNFKEQ. The CDR3 consists of 16 residues. Between the trimmed V and J ends, which lost 1 base and 3 bases, there was a span of 13 bases. The CDR3 DNA reads TGTGCCAGCAGCCAAGGTCTTGCGGCCAACAATCAGCCCCAGCATTTT. Residues: CASSQGLAANNQPQHF.

This clonotype appeared a few times. The CDR3 sequence: CASSLARGSPLHF. The CDR3 nucleotides are TGTGCCAGCAGTTTAGCGAGAGGTTCACCCCTCCACTTT. The chain carries TRBV12-3 or TRBV12-4 and TRBJ1-6; D unclear. The V end was cut by 0 bases, the J end by 9 bases, with 6 bases between. There are 13 residues in the CDR3.

This clonotype has a count of ten or more. The chain carries TRBV20-1 and TRBJ2-1; the D call may be TRBD1 or TRBD2 (6 bases each). CDR3 size: 14 residues. The V gene lost 6 bases and the J gene lost 9 bases, with 21 bases spanning the gap. Germline CDR1 and CDR2: DFQATT and SNEGSKA (reference sequence). The chain's CDR3 is CSARTGGPSSEQFF. The CDR3 DNA follows: TGCAGTGCCCGGACTGGGGGGCCTTCGAGTGAGCAGTTCTTC.